The clone carrying this T cell receptor beta chain is labeled medium-sized. The antigen is undetermined. This CDR3 is built from 14 residues. J gave up 5 bases and V 6 bases, and 9 bases lay outside the gene matches. TRBV12-4/TRBJ1-2 clonotypes were amplified with adaptor-ligated barcode primers. MiXCR, run by TCRdb on the multiplex PCR reads, gives a single entry per CDR3 protein. This table has approximately 1,300 distinct CDR3 sequences, under 25% appearing once. Study observations and caveats: Tumor Treg TCRs overlapped most with tumor naive CD4+ cells. Naive CD4+ cells shared approximately 13% of tumor Treg sequences. The TCR gene usage of tumor memory CD4+ T cells clustered together with blood and lymph node memory CD4+ cells and with lymph node naive CD4+ cells.

CD25-based Treg depletion was applied to purified naive CD4+ T cells. Sequencing was performed on naive CD4+ T cells sorted from blood. The subset here: naive CD4+ T cells, CD4+CD45RA+CD25-. The chain has TRBV12-3 or TRBV12-4 and TRBJ1-2; 7 bases match TRBD1. The TCR was taken from a female donor with breast cancer. Here the CDR3 DNA reads TGTGCCAGCAGCCGGTGGGACAGTAAATATGGCTACACCTTC. Protein product: CASSRWDSKYGYTF.